This T cell receptor beta chain was sequenced in a study of cytomegalovirus exposure and HLA in healthy donors. Study-level findings and limits: In an earlier analysis, about 87% or about 30%: the productive usage of most TCR beta V segments.

PCR employed 60 Vbeta and 13 Jbeta primers. Produced via immunoSEQ multiplex PCR; TCRdb's table is partial and in-frame only. The sample records about 170,000 clones, around 77% being singletons. Comment on this clone: Its target is not known.

This clonotype was obtained from a female donor in good health and CMV-seronegative. The sequenced sample consisted of PBMCs.

CDR3 DNA sequence: TGCAGTGCTAGGTCAGGGAACGAGCAGTACTTC. It codes for CSARSGNEQYF. The chain carries TRBV20-1 and TRBJ2-7; weak D call: TRBD1 (5 bases). V dropped 3 bases and J dropped 5 bases, with 8 bases sitting between them. The CDR3 runs 11 residues. Germline values: CDR1 DFQATT, CDR2 SNEGSKA (reference sequence).